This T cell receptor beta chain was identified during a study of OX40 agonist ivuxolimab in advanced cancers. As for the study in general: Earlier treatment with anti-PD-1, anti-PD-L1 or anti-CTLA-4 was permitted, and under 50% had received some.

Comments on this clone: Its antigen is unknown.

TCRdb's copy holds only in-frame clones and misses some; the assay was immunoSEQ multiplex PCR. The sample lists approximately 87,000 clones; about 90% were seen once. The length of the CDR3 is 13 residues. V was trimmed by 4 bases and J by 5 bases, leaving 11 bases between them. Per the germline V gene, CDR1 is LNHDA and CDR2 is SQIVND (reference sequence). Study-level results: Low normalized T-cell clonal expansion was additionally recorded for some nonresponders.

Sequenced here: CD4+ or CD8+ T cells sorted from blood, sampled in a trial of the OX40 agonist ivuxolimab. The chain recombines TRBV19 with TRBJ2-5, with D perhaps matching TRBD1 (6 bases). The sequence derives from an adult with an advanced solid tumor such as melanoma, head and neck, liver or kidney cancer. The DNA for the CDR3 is TGTGCCAGTAGTAATCTGGGGGCTGAGACCCAGTACTTC. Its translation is CASSNLGAETQYF.